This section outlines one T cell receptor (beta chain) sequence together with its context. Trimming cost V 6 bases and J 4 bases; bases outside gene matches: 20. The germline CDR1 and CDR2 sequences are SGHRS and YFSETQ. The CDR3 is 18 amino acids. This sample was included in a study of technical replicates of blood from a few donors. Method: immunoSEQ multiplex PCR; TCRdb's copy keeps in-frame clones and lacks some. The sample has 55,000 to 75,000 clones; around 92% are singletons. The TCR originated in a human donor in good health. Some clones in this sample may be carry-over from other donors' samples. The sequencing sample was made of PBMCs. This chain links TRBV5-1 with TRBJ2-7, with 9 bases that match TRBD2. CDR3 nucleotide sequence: TGCGCCAGCAAAACACACCACCGGTATCTAGCGGGAATTTACGAGCAGTACTTC. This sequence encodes CASKTHHRYLAGIYEQYF. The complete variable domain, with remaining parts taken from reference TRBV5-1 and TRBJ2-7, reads KAGVTQTPRYLIKTRGQQVTLSCSPISGHRSVSWYQQTPGQGLQFLFEYFSETQRNKGNFPGRFSGRQFSNSRSEMNVSTLELGDSALYLCASKTHHRYLAGIYEQYFGPGTRLTVT.